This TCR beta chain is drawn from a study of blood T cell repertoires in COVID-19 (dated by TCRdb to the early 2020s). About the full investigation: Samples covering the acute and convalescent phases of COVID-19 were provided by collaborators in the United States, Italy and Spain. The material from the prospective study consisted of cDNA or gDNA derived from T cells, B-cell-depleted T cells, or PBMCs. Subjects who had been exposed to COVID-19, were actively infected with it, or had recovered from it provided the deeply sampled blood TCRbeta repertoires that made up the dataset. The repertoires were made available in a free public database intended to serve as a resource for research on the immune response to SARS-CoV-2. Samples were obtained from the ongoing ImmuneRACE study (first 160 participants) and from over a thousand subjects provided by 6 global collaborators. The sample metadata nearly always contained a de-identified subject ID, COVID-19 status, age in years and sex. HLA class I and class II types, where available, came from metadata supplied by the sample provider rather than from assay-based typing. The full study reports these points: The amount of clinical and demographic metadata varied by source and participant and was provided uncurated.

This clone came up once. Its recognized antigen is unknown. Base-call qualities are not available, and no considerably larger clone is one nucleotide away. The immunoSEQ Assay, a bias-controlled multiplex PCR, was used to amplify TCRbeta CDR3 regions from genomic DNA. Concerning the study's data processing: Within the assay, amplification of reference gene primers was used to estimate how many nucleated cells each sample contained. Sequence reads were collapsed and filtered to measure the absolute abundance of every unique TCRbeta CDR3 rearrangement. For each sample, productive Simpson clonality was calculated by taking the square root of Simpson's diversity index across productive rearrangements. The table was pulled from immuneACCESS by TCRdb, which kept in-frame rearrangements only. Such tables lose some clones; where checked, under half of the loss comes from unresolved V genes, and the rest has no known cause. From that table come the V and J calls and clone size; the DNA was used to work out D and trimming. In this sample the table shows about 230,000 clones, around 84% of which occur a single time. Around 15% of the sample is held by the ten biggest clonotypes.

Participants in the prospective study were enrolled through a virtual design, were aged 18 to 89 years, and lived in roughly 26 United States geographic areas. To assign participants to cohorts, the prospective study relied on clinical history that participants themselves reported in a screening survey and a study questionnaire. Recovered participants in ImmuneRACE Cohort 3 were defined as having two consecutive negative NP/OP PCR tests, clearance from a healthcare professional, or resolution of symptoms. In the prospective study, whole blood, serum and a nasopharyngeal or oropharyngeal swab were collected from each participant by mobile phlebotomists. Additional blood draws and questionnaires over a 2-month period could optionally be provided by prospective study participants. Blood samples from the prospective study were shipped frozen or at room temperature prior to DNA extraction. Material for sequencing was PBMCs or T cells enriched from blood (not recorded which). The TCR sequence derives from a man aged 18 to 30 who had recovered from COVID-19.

Read as DNA, the sequence is TGTGCCAGTAGTCATTCCGACAGAAACAATCAGCCCCAGCATTTT. Protein translation: CASSHSDRNNQPQHF. This sequence uses TRBV19 and TRBJ1-5; tentative D gene TRBD1, with 5 bases matching. V is pared back by 5 bases and J by 3 bases, with 14 bases lying between the germline termini. The CDR3 runs 15 amino acids, cysteine and phenylalanine included. Just the 45-base CDR3 DNA is kept, in frame starting at base 1. CDR1 and CDR2 were assigned from the germline V gene (reference sequence) as LNHDA and SQIVND.